These 13 T cell receptor beta chains share one sample of origin, sequenced in a study of persistence of HIV-infected CD4 T cells. This nonspecific control used anti-CD3/anti-CD28 bead stimulation of CD4+ T cells. Responding CD4+ T cells were sorted by upregulation of both CD40 ligand and CD69. The immunoSEQ assay was version 4, run in survey mode. The table came from immunoSEQ multiplex PCR; TCRdb's copy has only in-frame clones and leaves some out. The repertoire includes about 51,000 clones, just under 90% of them detected once, and 3.3% sits in the top ten. For these TCRs, the target antigens are not known. Source: CD4+ T cells sorted from PBMCs after approximately 20-hour stimulation, taken from a patient who received antiretroviral therapy. Receptor source: an adult woman with HIV who was CMV-seropositive.

Regarding this clone: At one end the junction does not follow the germline gene, possibly because of a read error. The gene calls are TRBV7-2 and TRBJ2-3, with 9 bases identical to TRBD2. The CDR3 consists of 15 residues. In germline, CDR1 is SGHTA, CDR2 FQGNSA. The CDR3 protein is CASSLAGMSTDTQYF. The CDR3 bases are TGTGCCAGCAGCCTAGCGGGGATGAGCACAGATACGCAGTATTTT.

The V and J genes are TRBV5-1 and TRBJ2-3; 10 positions match TRBD2. In germline, CDR1 is SGHRS, CDR2 YFSETQ. The CDR3 has 16 amino acids. Trimming at V came to 0 bases and at J to 6 bases, leaving 7 bases not matched to a gene. CDR3 DNA sequence: TGCGCCAGCAGCTTGGGGGCTAGCGGGAGCCGTGATACGCAGTATTTT. Residues: CASSLGASGSRDTQYF.

V usage is TRBV9 and J usage is TRBJ2-3; TRBD2 aligns across 7 bases. V was pared by 0 bases and J by 4 bases, with 5 bases of the junction left unmatched. The germline CDR1 and CDR2 sequences are SGDLS and YYNGEE. This CDR3 is 15 amino acids long. Here the CDR3 DNA reads TGTGCCAGCAGCGTAGCTAGCGGAATCGCAGATACGCAGTATTTT. Translated: CASSVASGIADTQYF.

V gene TRBV24-1 combines with J gene TRBJ2-1; 12 bases are a match to TRBD1. Trimming at V came to 2 bases and at J to 8 bases, leaving 9 bases not matched to a gene. Germline CDR1 KGHDR, CDR2 SFDVKD. The CDR3 sequence is 17 residues long. CDR3 coding DNA: TGTGCCACCAGTGATTCGCCGGGACAGGGGGCTTACGATGAGCAGTTCTTC. Translated: CATSDSPGQGAYDEQFF.

The rearrangement uses TRBV25-1 and TRBJ2-5; D uncertain. The V end lost 1 base, the J end lost 2 bases, and 8 bases lay between the germline ends. The CDR3 spans 14 residues. The germline CDR1 and CDR2 sequences are MGHDK and SYGVNS. The CDR3 loop is CASSESGYQETQYF. CDR3 in DNA: TGTGCCAGCAGTGAATCTGGATATCAAGAGACCCAGTACTTC.

The chain uses TRBV19 and TRBJ1-3; a weak D match, TRBD1 (6 bases). The CDR3 has 18 amino acids. The V and J ends lost 9 bases and 2 bases respectively, with 26 bases between them. Germline V gene lookup returns CDR1 LNHDA and CDR2 SQIVND (reference sequence). The CDR3 DNA reads as TGTGCCAGCGGATCGGGAGGGGGAAGGAGGCTTGCTGGAAACACCATATATTTT. As protein: CASGSGGGRRLAGNTIYF. Combining the CDR3 with reference TRBV19 and TRBJ1-3 gives the whole variable domain DGGITQSPKYLFRKEGQNVTLSCEQNLNHDAMYWYRQDPGQGLRLIYYSQIVNDFQKGDIAEGYSVSREKKESFPLTVTSAQKNPTAFYLCASGSGGGRRLAGNTIYFGEGSWLTVV.

The chain recombines TRBV7-2 with TRBJ1-2; TRBD1 agrees at 7 bases. V dropped 5 bases and J dropped 10; count of bases not matched to a gene: 13. Germline values: CDR1 SGHTA, CDR2 FQGNSA. The CDR3 contains 14 residues. CDR3 region: CASSAGQSLRDYTF. As DNA, the CDR3 is TGTGCCAGCAGCGCGGGACAGTCCCTTAGGGACTACACCTTC.

This clone was seen only a few times. The V call is TRBV18, the J call TRBJ1-5, with D possibly TRBD1 on 5 matching bases. Trimming removed 1 base from V and 3 bases from J, with 10 bases in between. This CDR3 has 15 residues. Germline values: CDR1 KGHSH, CDR2 LQKENI. DNA of the CDR3: TGTGCCAGCTCACCACAGGGGACTTACAATCAGCCCCAGCATTTT. Protein sequence: CASSPQGTYNQPQHF.

The CDR3 sequence: CASSRGQGAGGYTF. The CDR3 DNA is TGCGCCAGCAGCCGCGGACAGGGGGCGGGTGGCTACACCTTC. The chain joins TRBV5-1 to TRBJ1-2; TRBD1 matches at 11 bases. With V trimmed by 4 bases and J by 7 bases, 6 bases remained unmatched. The CDR3 contains 14 residues. Germline V CDR1 and CDR2: SGHRS, YFSETQ.

The chain employs TRBV5-5 and TRBJ1-5, with D unclear. CDR3 length: 13 residues. V lost 2 bases to trimming and J lost 6 bases, with 9 bases between them. Germline-derived CDR1 and CDR2 are SGHKS and YYEKEE (reference sequence). The CDR3 loop reads CASSLFPPQPQHF. The CDR3 bases are TGTGCCAGCAGCTTATTCCCCCCTCAGCCCCAGCATTTT. Full variable domain (rest looked up from reference TRBV5-5 and TRBJ1-5): DAGVTQSPTHLIKTRGQQVTLRCSPISGHKSVSWYQQVLGQGPQFIFQYYEKEERGRGNFPDRFSARQFPNYSSELNVNALLLGDSALYLCASSLFPPQPQHFGDGTRLSIL.

The gene calls are TRBV14 and TRBJ1-6; D remains ambiguous. The CDR3 covers 14 residues. V was cut by 1 base and J by 4 bases, with 5 bases left in between. The germline V gene encodes CDR1 SGHDN and CDR2 FVKESK. The CDR3: CASSQVGYNSPLHF. In DNA form, the CDR3 reads TGTGCCAGCAGCCAAGTGGGGTATAATTCACCCCTCCACTTT.

The V call is TRBV12-3 or TRBV12-4, the J call TRBJ1-2, with D uncertain. The CDR3 runs to 13 residues. V was pared by 8 bases and J by 3 bases, with 13 bases between. Here the CDR3 DNA reads TGTGCCAGCTCGGGGATGAGGGACTATGGCTACACCTTC. Protein sequence: CASSGMRDYGYTF.

This chain links TRBV28 with TRBJ1-5; possible D gene TRBD1, 5 bases. Germline V gene sequence: CDR1 MDHEN, CDR2 SYDVKM. With 4 bases removed from V and 1 base from J, the gap between germline ends came to 11 bases. The CDR3 sequence is 15 residues long. CDR3 region: CASSSRVFSNQPQHF. The CDR3 bases are TGTGCCAGCAGTTCCAGGGTCTTCAGCAATCAGCCCCAGCATTTT.